The 18 T cell receptor beta chains listed next were all sequenced from one sample in a study of cytomegalovirus exposure and HLA in healthy donors. PCR used 60 Vbeta primers and 13 Jbeta primers. Clones were sequenced by immunoSEQ multiplex PCR, and TCRdb holds only the in-frame ones, with some missing. The sample consists of about 98,000 clones, 83% of them appearing once. Sequencing was performed on PBMCs. These receptors were collected from a man aged 40-55 years in good health and CMV-seronegative.

The chain has TRBV15 and TRBJ2-1; 10 bases line up with TRBD1. Germline values: CDR1 LNHNV, CDR2 YYDKDF (reference sequence). The CDR3 has 18 residues. With 0 bases clipped from V and 1 base from J, the junction kept 6 bases outside the gene matches. The DNA of the CDR3 is TGTGCCACCAGCAGAGATCTACTGGGACAGGGGTCCTACAATGAGCAGTTCTTC. Residues: CATSRDLLGQGSYNEQFF.

This clone has just one count. J is TRBJ2-7 and V is TRBV2; D might be TRBD1 (5 bases). CDR3 length equals 11 residues. Trimming took 10 bases from V and 4 from J, leaving 11 bases between them. The germline V gene encodes CDR1 SNHLY and CDR2 FYNNEI. As DNA, the CDR3 is TGTGCCACCACGAGACAGTACGAGCAGTACTTC. As protein: CATTRQYEQYF.

This clone was seen just once. The rearrangement joins TRBV30 to TRBJ2-2; 14 bases agree with TRBD2. The CDR3 is 14 amino acids. Germline CDR1 and CDR2: GTSNPN and SVGIG (reference sequence). J lost 7 bases, V lost 3 bases, and 1 base had no gene match. This CDR3 is CAWRGLAGGGELFF. As DNA, the CDR3 is TGTGCCTGGAGAGGACTAGCGGGGGGCGGGGAGCTGTTTTTT.

The chain employs TRBV4-1 and TRBJ1-2; the D gene is possibly TRBD1 (6 bases). The length of the CDR3 is 15 residues. Germline V gives CDR1 MGHRA, CDR2 YSYEKL. Trimming left V 2 bases short and J 4 bases short, with 14 bases between. The CDR3 coding sequence is TGCGCCAGCAGCCAACCTGACAGGTCCTCCTATGGCTACACCTTC. Translated, it gives CASSQPDRSSYGYTF.

This clone was detected only a few times. The chain has TRBV4-1 and TRBJ1-6; D not certain. This CDR3 region has 15 residues. Germline V lookup: CDR1 MGHRA, CDR2 YSYEKL. Trimming removed 0 bases at V and 6 bases at J, with 9 bases between. CDR3 coding DNA: TGCGCCAGCAGCCAAGAGGCGGTATCTAATTCACCCCTCCACTTT. It yields the protein CASSQEAVSNSPLHF.

V usage is TRBV27 and J usage is TRBJ2-5, with D hard to call. The J call could be wrong; TRBJ2-7 is a better fit for the DNA end. The CDR3 loop spans 12 amino acids. Germline V gene lookup returns CDR1 MNHEY and CDR2 SMNVEV (reference sequence). CDR3 nucleotide sequence: TGTGCCAGCAGTCCAGGCCCCTACGAGCAGTACTTC. It translates to CASSPGPYEQYF.

The chain employs TRBV6-1 and TRBJ2-3, with 10 bases lining up with TRBD2. Germline CDR1 is MNHNS and CDR2 is SASEGT. V trimming: 1 base; J trimming: 3 bases; junction bases outside the gene matches: 13. The CDR3 has 19 residues. As DNA, the CDR3 is TGTGCCAGCAGTGAAGAGGGCTTGTTAGGGACTAGCGCTACAGATACGCAGTATTTT. It translates to CASSEEGLLGTSATDTQYF.

The chain uses TRBV12-5 and TRBJ1-2; possible D gene TRBD1, 5 bases. Trimming stripped 5 bases from V and 3 bases from J, with 16 bases between. The CDR3 has 15 amino acids. Per the germline V gene, CDR1 is LGHNT and CDR2 is FRNRAP. The CDR3 protein is CASGGARGGDYGYTF. In DNA form, the CDR3 reads TGTGCTAGTGGTGGGGCCCGGGGGGGGGACTATGGCTACACCTTC. The full variable domain, rest sourced from reference TRBV12-5 and TRBJ1-2, is DARVTQTPRHKVTEMGQEVTMRCQPILGHNTVFWYRQTMMQGLELLAYFRNRAPLDDSGMPKDRFSAEMPDATLATLKIQPSEPRDSAVYFCASGGARGGDYGYTFGSGTRLTVV.

The chain is built from TRBV29-1 and TRBJ2-1; 9 bases fit TRBD2. Germline CDR1 and CDR2: SQVTM and ANQGSEA. The CDR3 consists of 19 residues. V shed 1 base, J shed 0 bases, and the junction held 13 bases outside the gene matches. The CDR3 spells CSVEAISSGVLSSYNEQFF. CDR3 bases: TGCAGCGTTGAAGCCATTTCTAGCGGGGTTCTAAGCTCCTACAATGAGCAGTTCTTC.

The V gene is TRBV5-4, the J gene TRBJ2-1; 9 nucleotides agree with TRBD2. Looked up from germline, CDR1 is SGHNT and CDR2 is YYREEE (reference sequence). V gave up 3 bases and J gave up 2 bases; unmatched junction bases: 9. This CDR3 has 17 residues. The CDR3 here is CASSSRPGGGAYNEQFF. The DNA for the CDR3 is TGTGCCAGCAGCTCCCGCCCCGGCGGGGGGGCCTACAATGAGCAGTTCTTC. Using reference TRBV5-4 and TRBJ2-1 for the parts outside the CDR3, the full variable domain is ETGVTQSPTHLIKTRGQQVTLRCSSQSGHNTVSWYQQALGQGPQFIFQYYREEENGRGNFPPRFSGLQFPNYSSELNVNALELDDSALYLCASSSRPGGGAYNEQFFGPGTRLTVL.

The J gene is TRBJ2-3, the V gene TRBV5-1; 12 nucleotides line up with TRBD2. This CDR3 has 16 amino acids. Germline values: CDR1 SGHRS, CDR2 YFSETQ. V shed 4 bases, J shed 3 bases, and the junction held 6 bases outside the gene matches. The DNA for the CDR3 is TGCGCCAGCAGCCAGGTTCTAGCGGGGGGGACAGATACGCAGTATTTT. This encodes CASSQVLAGGTDTQYF. Based on the CDR3 plus reference TRBV5-1 and TRBJ2-3, the full variable domain is KAGVTQTPRYLIKTRGQQVTLSCSPISGHRSVSWYQQTPGQGLQFLFEYFSETQRNKGNFPGRFSGRQFSNSRSEMNVSTLELGDSALYLCASSQVLAGGTDTQYFGPGTRLTVL.

V is TRBV5-1 and J is TRBJ2-7; D unresolved. V lost 5 bases and J lost 0, with 12 bases in between. The CDR3 has 14 residues. Germline V gene sequence: CDR1 SGHRS, CDR2 YFSETQ. The CDR3 nucleotides read TGCGCCAGCAGAGAAGAGCCCTACTCCTACGAGCAGTACTTC. It encodes CASREEPYSYEQYF.

V is TRBV29-1 and J is TRBJ2-7; 8 nucleotides agree with TRBD2. CDR3 length: 12 residues. Unmatched junction bases numbered 5, after V lost 6 bases and J lost 4 bases. Germline V gives CDR1 SQVTM, CDR2 ANQGSEA. The CDR3 spells CSVLAGGYEQYF. The DNA for the CDR3 is TGCAGCGTCCTTGCGGGGGGTTACGAGCAGTACTTC.

The chain carries TRBV6-5 and TRBJ1-5; tentatively, D is TRBD1 (6 bases). CDR3 size: 13 residues. The V end lost 4 bases, the J end lost 9 bases, and 13 bases lay between the germline ends. Germline V CDR1 and CDR2: MNHEY, SVGAGI. The CDR3 spells CASSSTRGGPQHF. CDR3 sequence (DNA): TGTGCCAGCAGTTCGACTCGAGGGGGGCCCCAGCATTTT.

The chain is built from TRBV5-8 and TRBJ2-3, with TRBD2 as a possible D gene (5 bases). The V end was cut by 4 bases, the J end by 3 bases, with 18 bases between. Germline lookup yields CDR1 SGHTS and CDR2 YDEGEE. CDR3 length: 16 amino acids. The CDR3 DNA follows: TGTGCCAGCAGCCCCGGGCGAGCGGTGGGGACAGATACGCAGTATTTT. Translating gives CASSPGRAVGTDTQYF. The full variable domain, rest sourced from reference TRBV5-8 and TRBJ2-3, is EAGVTQSPTHLIKTRGQQATLRCSPISGHTSVYWYQQALGLGLQFLLWYDEGEERNRGNFPPRFSGRQFPNYSSELNVNALELEDSALYLCASSPGRAVGTDTQYFGPGTRLTVL.

The J gene is TRBJ1-2, the V gene TRBV11-2; a possible D gene is TRBD1 (6 bases). The germline V and J ends were trimmed by 1 base and 8 bases, with 11 bases remaining between them. The CDR3 has 13 residues. Germline loops: CDR1 SGHAT, CDR2 FQNNGV. The CDR3 nucleotides read TGTGCCAGCAGCTTAGTAGGGGGTTGGGGCTACACCTTC. This sequence encodes CASSLVGGWGYTF.

In its sample, this clone was seen a few times. In DNA, the CDR3 is TGTGCCAGCAGCTTAGATTGGGGGGACACTGAAGCTTTCTTT. This sequence encodes CASSLDWGDTEAFF. The gene calls are TRBV7-2 and TRBJ1-1; perhaps TRBD1 as D (5 bases). Trimming left V 1 base short and J 3 bases short, with 9 bases between. Germline lookup yields CDR1 SGHTA and CDR2 FQGNSA. The CDR3 contains 14 residues.

The chain couples TRBV29-1 to TRBJ1-2, with 7 bases matching TRBD1. Germline CDR1 is SQVTM and CDR2 is ANQGSEA. The CDR3 runs 15 residues. J gave up 2 bases and V 1 base, and 7 bases lay outside the gene matches. DNA of the CDR3: TGCAGCGTTGAAGTTGGGGACAGCCCCAACTATGGCTACACCTTC. It yields the protein CSVEVGDSPNYGYTF.